This passage covers 3 T cell receptor beta chains from one sample sequenced in a study of T-cell memory formation after mild COVID-19. TCRdb recomputed calls from the 5' RACE reads with MiXCR, one row per CDR3 protein. Of 80,000 to 130,000 distinct CDR3 sequences in the sample, roughly 10% are singletons; the top ten hold about 40%. The specimen sequenced was PBMCs or a T cell subset sorted from them (not recorded which). These receptors were obtained from a man aged 18-30 years who had mild COVID-19 (a few samples of this study predate the infection). Cell type and time point are not known.

This clonotype was seen a few times. The V call is TRBV5-1, the J call TRBJ1-2; D is unclear. The CDR3 has 15 residues. The germline V gene encodes CDR1 SGHRS and CDR2 YFSETQ. The ends were cut back, 0 bases at V and 7 bases at J, with 16 bases in the middle. As DNA, the CDR3 is TGCGCCAGCAGCTTGGGGCAGTCCCCTGGGCCTGGCTACACCTTC. The encoded protein is CASSLGQSPGPGYTF.

About this clonotype: It may be a read error: a sequence one base away is much more abundant. This chain connects TRBV6-6 to TRBJ2-7; D is ambiguous. CDR3 length: 13 amino acids. Germline V gene sequence: CDR1 MNHNY, CDR2 SVGAGI (reference sequence). The V end was cut by 6 bases, the J end by 5 bases, with 14 bases between. The CDR3 DNA is TGTGCCAGCAGCCCACAGAGAGAGGACGAGCAGTACTTC. This sequence encodes CASSPQREDEQYF.

The chain employs TRBV12-3 or TRBV12-4 and TRBJ1-3, with D maybe TRBD1 (5 bases). V was pared by 7 bases and J by 3 bases, with 22 bases between. The CDR3 runs to 17 residues. The CDR3 sequence is CASTFSVQAIIGNTIYF. The CDR3 DNA reads as TGTGCCAGCACTTTTAGCGTACAGGCAATTATTGGAAACACCATATATTTT.